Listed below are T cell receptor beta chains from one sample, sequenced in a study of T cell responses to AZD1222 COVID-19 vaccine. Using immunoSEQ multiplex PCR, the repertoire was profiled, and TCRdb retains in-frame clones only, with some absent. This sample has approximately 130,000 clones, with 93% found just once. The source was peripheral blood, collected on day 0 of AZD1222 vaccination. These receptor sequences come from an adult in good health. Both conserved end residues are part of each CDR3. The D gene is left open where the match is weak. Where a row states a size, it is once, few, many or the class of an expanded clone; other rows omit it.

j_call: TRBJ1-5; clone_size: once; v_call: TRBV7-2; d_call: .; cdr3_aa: CASSLVVFNQPQHF; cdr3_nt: TGTGCCAGCAGCTTAGTAGTCTTCAATCAGCCCCAGCATTTT
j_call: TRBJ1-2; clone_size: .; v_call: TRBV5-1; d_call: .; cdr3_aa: CASSLAGGDGPRLYGYTF; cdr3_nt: TGCGCCAGCAGCTTGGCCGGAGGGGACGGCCCCAGACTCTATGGCTACACCTTC
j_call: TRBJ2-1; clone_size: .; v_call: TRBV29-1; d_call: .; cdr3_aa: CSVNMGGQRIFMAYNEQFF; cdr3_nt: TGCAGCGTTAATATGGGCGGACAGCGAATCTTTATGGCCTACAATGAGCAGTTCTTC
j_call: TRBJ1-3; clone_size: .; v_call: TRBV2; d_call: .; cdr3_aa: CASRIQGDGNTIYF; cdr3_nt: TGTGCCAGCAGGATACAGGGAGACGGAAACACCATATATTTT
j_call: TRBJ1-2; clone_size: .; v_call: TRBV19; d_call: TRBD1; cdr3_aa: CASSVPDRVPRGYTF; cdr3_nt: TGTGCCAGTAGTGTCCCGGACAGGGTACCGCGCGGCTACACCTTC
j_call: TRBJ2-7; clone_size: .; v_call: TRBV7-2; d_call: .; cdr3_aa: CASSVALAYEQYF; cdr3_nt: TGTGCCAGCAGCGTCGCGCTGGCGTACGAGCAGTACTTC
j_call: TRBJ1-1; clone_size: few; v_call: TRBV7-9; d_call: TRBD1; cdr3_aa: CASRSTWTGRSEAFF; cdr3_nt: TGTGCCAGCAGATCCACCTGGACAGGGAGGTCTGAAGCTTTCTTT
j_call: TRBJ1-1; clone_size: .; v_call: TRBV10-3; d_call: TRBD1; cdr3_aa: CAISRPGTGPNTEAFF; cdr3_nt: TGTGCCATCAGCCGTCCCGGGACAGGCCCGAACACTGAAGCTTTCTTT
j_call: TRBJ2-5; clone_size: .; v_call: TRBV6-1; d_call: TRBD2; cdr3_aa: CASSEAPPLAGGQETQYF; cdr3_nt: TGTGCCAGCAGTGAAGCGCCTCCCTTGGCGGGGGGGCAAGAGACCCAGTACTTC
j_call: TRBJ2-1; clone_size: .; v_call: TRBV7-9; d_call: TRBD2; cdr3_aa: CASSLAEVLAGGPNEQFF; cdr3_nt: TGTGCCAGCAGCTTAGCGGAGGTACTAGCGGGGGGGCCGAATGAGCAGTTCTTC
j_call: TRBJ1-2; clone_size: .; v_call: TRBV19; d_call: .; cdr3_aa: CASEPTVNYGYTF; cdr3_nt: TGTGCCAGCGAACCGACGGTTAACTATGGCTACACCTTC
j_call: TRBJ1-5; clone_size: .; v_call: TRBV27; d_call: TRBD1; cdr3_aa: CASSTGDSNQPQHF; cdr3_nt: TGTGCCAGCAGCACAGGGGATAGCAATCAGCCCCAGCATTTT
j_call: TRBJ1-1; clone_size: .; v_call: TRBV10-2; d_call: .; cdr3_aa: CASSEIMGTEAFF; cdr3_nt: TGCGCCAGCAGTGAGATAATGGGCACTGAAGCTTTCTTT
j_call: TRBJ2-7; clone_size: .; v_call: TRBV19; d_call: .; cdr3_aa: CASSIVGDSYEQYF; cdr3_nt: TGTGCCAGTAGTATAGTTGGGGACTCCTACGAGCAGTACTTC
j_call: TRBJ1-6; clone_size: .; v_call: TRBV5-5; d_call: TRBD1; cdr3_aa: CASSSRQGNSPLHF; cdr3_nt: TGTGCCAGCAGCTCCAGACAGGGGAATTCACCCCTCCACTTT
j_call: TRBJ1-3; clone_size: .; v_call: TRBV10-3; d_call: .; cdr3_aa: CAITSGDLQNTIYF; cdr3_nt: TGTGCCATCACCTCAGGGGATTTGCAAAACACCATATATTTT
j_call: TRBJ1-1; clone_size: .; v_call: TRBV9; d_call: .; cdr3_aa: CASSWNGRTEAFF; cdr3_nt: TGTGCCAGCAGCTGGAATGGTAGGACTGAAGCTTTCTTT
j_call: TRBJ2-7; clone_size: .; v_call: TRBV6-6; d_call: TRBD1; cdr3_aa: CASSLGQGVRGEQYF; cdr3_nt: TGTGCCAGCAGCCTTGGACAGGGGGTTCGGGGGGAGCAGTACTTC
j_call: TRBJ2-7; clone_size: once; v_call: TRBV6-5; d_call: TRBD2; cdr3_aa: CASSPLTSGGYEQYF; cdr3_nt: TGTGCCAGCAGTCCCCTGACTAGCGGGGGCTACGAGCAGTACTTC
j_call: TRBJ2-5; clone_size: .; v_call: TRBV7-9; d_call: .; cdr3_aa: CASTPSWDSQETQYF; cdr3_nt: TGTGCCAGCACCCCATCGTGGGACTCCCAAGAGACCCAGTACTTC
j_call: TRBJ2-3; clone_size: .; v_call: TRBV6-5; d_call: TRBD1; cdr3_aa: CASSRTGRRDTQYF; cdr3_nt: TGTGCCAGCAGTCGGACAGGGAGGAGGGATACGCAGTATTTT
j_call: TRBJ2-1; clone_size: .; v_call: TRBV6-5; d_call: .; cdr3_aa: CASSYYGNEQFF; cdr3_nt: TGTGCCAGCAGTTACTACGGCAATGAGCAGTTCTTC